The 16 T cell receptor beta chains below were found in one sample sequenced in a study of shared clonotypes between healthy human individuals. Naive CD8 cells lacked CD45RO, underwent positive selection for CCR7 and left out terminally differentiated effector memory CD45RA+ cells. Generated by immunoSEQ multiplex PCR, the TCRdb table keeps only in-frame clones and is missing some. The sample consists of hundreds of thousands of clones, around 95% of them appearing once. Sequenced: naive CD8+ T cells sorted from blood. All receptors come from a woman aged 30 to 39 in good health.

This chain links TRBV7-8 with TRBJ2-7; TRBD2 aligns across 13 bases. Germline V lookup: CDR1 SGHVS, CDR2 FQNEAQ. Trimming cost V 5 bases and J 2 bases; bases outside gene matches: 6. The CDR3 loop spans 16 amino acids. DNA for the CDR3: TGTGCCAGCAGCGCCGGACTAGCGGGAGTCCCCTACGAGCAGTACTTC. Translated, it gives CASSAGLAGVPYEQYF.

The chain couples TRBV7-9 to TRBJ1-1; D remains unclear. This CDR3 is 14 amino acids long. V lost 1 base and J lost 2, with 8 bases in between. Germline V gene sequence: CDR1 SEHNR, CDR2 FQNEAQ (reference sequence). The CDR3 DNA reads TGTGCCAGCAGCTTAGGGGATTTCAACACTGAAGCTTTCTTT. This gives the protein CASSLGDFNTEAFF.

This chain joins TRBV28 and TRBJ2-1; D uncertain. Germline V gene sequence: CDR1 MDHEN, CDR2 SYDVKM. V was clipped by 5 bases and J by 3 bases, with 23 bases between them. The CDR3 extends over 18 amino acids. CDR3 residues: CASSDLSRRPGRYNEQFF. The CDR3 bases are TGTGCCAGCAGTGACCTCTCCCGACGGCCTGGACGCTACAATGAGCAGTTCTTC.

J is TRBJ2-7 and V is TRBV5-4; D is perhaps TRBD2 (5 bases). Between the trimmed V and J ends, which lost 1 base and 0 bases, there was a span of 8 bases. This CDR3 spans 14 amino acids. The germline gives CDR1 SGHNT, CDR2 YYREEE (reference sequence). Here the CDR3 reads CASSLSDYSYEQYF. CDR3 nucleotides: TGTGCCAGCAGCTTGAGTGACTACTCCTACGAGCAGTACTTC.

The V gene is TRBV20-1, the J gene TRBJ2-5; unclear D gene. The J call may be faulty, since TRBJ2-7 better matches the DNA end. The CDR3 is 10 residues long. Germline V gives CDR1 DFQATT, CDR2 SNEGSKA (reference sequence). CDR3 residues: CSASRLEQYF. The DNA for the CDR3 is TGCAGTGCTAGTAGGCTCGAGCAGTACTTC.

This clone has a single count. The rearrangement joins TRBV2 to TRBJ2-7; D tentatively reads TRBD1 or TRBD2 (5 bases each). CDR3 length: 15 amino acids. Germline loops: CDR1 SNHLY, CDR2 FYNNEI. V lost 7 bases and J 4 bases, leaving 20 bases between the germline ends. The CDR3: CASIPFGGVVYEQYF. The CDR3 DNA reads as TGTGCCAGCATCCCCTTTGGGGGAGTAGTGTACGAGCAGTACTTC.

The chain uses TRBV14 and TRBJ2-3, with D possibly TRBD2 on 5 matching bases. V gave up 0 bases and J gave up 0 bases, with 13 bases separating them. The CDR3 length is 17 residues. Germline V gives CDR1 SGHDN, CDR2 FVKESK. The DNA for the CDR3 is TGTGCCAGCAGCCAAGATGCAAGCGGACCGAGCACAGATACGCAGTATTTT. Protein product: CASSQDASGPSTDTQYF.

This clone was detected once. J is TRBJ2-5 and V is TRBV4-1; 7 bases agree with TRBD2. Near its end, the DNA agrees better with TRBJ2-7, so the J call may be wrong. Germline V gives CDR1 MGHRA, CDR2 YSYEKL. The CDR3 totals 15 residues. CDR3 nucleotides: TGCGCCAGCAGCCAAAATCTAGCGGCACCATACGAGCAGTACTTC. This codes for CASSQNLAAPYEQYF.

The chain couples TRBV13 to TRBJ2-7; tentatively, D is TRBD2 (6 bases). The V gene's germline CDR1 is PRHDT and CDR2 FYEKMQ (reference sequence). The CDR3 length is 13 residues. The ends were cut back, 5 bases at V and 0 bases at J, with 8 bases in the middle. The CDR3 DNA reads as TGTGCCAGCAGCGTCGGGAGCTCCTACGAGCAGTACTTC. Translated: CASSVGSSYEQYF.

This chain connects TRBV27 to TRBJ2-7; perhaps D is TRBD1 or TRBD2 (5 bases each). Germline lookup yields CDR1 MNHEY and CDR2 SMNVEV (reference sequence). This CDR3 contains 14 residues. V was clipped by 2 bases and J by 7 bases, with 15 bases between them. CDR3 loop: CASSLRDGKSEQYF. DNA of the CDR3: TGTGCCAGCAGTTTACGGGACGGTAAAAGTGAGCAGTACTTC.

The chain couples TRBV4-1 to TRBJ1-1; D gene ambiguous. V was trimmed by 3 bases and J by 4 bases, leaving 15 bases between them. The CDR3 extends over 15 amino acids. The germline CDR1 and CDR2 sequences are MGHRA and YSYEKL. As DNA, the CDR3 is TGCGCCAGCAGCCATGGGAGCGGGTCGGTCACTGAAGCTTTCTTT. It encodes CASSHGSGSVTEAFF.

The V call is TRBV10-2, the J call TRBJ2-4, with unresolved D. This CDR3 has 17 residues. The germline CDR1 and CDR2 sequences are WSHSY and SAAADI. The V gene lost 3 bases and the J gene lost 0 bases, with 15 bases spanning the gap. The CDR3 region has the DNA TGCGCCAGCAGTGAACCTTGGCGGCCCGTAGCCAAAAACATTCAGTACTTC. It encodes CASSEPWRPVAKNIQYF.

CDR3 bases: TGTGCCAGCAGCGTAGGGGATTATGAGCAGTTCTTC. Translation gives CASSVGDYEQFF. The chain uses TRBV9 and TRBJ2-1; D gene uncertain. The CDR3 extends over 12 amino acids. The ends were cut back, 0 bases at V and 8 bases at J, with 6 bases in the middle. Germline-derived CDR1 and CDR2 are SGDLS and YYNGEE.

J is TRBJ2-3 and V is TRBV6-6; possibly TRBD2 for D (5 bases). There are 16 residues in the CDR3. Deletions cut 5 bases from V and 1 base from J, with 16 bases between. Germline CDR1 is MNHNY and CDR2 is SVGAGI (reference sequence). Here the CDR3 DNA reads TGTGCCAGCAGTCCGTTTTCAGCGCGGGGCACAGATACGCAGTATTTT. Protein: CASSPFSARGTDTQYF.

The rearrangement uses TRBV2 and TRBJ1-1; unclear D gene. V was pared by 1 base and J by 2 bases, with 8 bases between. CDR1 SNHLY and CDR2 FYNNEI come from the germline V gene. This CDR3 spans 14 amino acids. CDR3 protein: CASSEGNVNTEAFF. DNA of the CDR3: TGTGCCAGCAGTGAAGGGAACGTAAACACTGAAGCTTTCTTT.

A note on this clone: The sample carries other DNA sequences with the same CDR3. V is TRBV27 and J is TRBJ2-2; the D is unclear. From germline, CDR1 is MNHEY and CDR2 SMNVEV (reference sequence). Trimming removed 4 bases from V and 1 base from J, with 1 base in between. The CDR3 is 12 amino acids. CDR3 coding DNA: TGTGCCAGCAGTTGGAACACCGGGGAGCTGTTTTTT. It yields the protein CASSWNTGELFF.